The clone carrying this TCR beta chain was counted only a few times. Its target is not known. Autologous stem cell transplantation was followed by relapse in every patient, and brentuximab vedotin exposure varied. Patients reached a best response of complete response, partial response or progressive disease. This specimen comes from a study of PD-1 blockade in classical Hodgkin lymphoma. General study points: By C4D1, diversity of CD4+ TCRs had risen significantly, whereas that of CD8+ TCRs had not. It was reported that newly diagnosed patients had less baseline TCR diversity than healthy donors. Possibly reflecting disease activity or prior therapy, repertoire differences have causes that remain undefined.

The repertoire was sequenced with immunoSEQ multiplex PCR; TCRdb's copy has only in-frame clones and lacks some. Among around 150,000 clones, 78% were seen once, and the ten largest hold roughly 8.4%. J lost 3 bases, V lost 3 bases, and 9 bases had no gene match. CDR1 is LNHDA and CDR2 is SQIVND in the germline V gene (reference sequence). The CDR3 is 17 amino acids. Sequencing was performed on peripheral blood mononuclear cells (PBMCs), taken before the second cycle of nivolumab. V is TRBV19 and J is TRBJ2-2, with TRBD2 matching over 8 bases. This clonotype was sampled from a human donor with classical Hodgkin lymphoma. CDR3 loop: CASSMGVGSGDTGELFF. The CDR3 DNA is TGTGCCAGTAGTATGGGAGTGGGTAGCGGGGACACCGGGGAGCTGTTTTTT.